Described below is a single TCR beta chain sequence and its context. Its antigen is not known. This entry comes from a study of T cell responses to AZD1222 COVID-19 vaccine. Overall study results and limits: Unmutated variant regions are reportedly targeted by nearly half of spike-specific TCRs. Two doses of AZD1222 preceded a rise in Spike-specific TCR breadth and depth. Donors were mostly white British, more females; clonal diversity possibly underestimated.

V trimming: 5 bases; J trimming: 4 bases; junction bases outside the gene matches: 9. Germline CDR1 SGHRS, CDR2 YFSETQ. There are 15 residues in the CDR3. Repertoires were generated with immunoSEQ multiplex PCR, while TCRdb's copy carries only in-frame clones and drops some. Here the sample spans around 54,000 clones, 70% to 90% being singletons. Second-dose intervals near 4 or 12 weeks were combined. The TCR sequence derives from an adult who received the AZD1222 COVID-19 vaccine. This sample comprised peripheral blood, obtained 28 days after the second AZD1222 dose. This chain connects TRBV5-1 to TRBJ2-3; 8 nucleotides match TRBD2. CDR3 sequence reads: CASRETGGLSDTQYF. The CDR3 bases are TGCGCCAGCAGGGAGACGGGGGGGCTCTCAGATACGCAGTATTTT. The variable domain in full, completed from reference TRBV5-1 and TRBJ2-3, reads KAGVTQTPRYLIKTRGQQVTLSCSPISGHRSVSWYQQTPGQGLQFLFEYFSETQRNKGNFPGRFSGRQFSNSRSEMNVSTLELGDSALYLCASRETGGLSDTQYFGPGTRLTVL.